This T cell receptor (beta chain) was sequenced during a study of molecular identifiers for immune sequencing clone quantification. Library preparation followed earlier protocols using designated TCR primers. From the PCR reads, TCRdb called clonotypes with MiXCR, one entry per CDR3 protein. The sample records some 100,000 distinct CDR3 sequences, roughly 38% being singletons. Whole-study results and caveats: Detectable among 800,000 to 1,000,000 naive cells, according to reports, was Jurkat TCR RNA spiked in from one cell.

Comments on this clonotype: Its matching antigen is unknown.

From germline, CDR1 is SGHRS and CDR2 YFSETQ. V shed 0 bases and J 2 bases; nucleotides not matched to a gene: 2. The CDR3 length is 14 residues. The chain uses TRBV5-1 and TRBJ2-7, with TRBD1 identical over 7 bases. The sequenced sample consisted of naive CD8+ T cells from blood, with Jurkat cell RNA spiked in. Subset noted: FACS-sorted CD8+CD4-CCR7+CD45RA+ naive T cells. This TCR was recovered from a human donor in good health. Some libraries in this study had Jurkat cell RNA spiked in. The CDR3 nucleotides are TGCGCCAGCAGCTTGGACAGGGGCCCCTACGAGCAGTACTTC. Protein product: CASSLDRGPYEQYF.